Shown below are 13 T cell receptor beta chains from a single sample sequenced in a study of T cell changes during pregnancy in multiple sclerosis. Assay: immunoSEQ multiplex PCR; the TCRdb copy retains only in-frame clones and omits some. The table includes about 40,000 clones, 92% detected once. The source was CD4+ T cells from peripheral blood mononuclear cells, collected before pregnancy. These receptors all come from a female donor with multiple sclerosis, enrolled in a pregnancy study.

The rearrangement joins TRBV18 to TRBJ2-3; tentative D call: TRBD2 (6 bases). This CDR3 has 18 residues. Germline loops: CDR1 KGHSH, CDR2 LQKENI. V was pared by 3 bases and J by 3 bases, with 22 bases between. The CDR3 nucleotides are TGTGCCAGCTCACCGAGGAAAGGAGGGATTGAGGGAACAGATACGCAGTATTTT. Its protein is CASSPRKGGIEGTDTQYF. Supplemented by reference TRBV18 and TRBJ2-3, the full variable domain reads NAGVMQNPRHLVRRRGQEARLRCSPMKGHSHVYWYRQLPEEGLKFMVYLQKENIIDESGMPKERFSAEFPKEGPSILRIQQVVRGDSAAYFCASSPRKGGIEGTDTQYFGPGTRLTVL.

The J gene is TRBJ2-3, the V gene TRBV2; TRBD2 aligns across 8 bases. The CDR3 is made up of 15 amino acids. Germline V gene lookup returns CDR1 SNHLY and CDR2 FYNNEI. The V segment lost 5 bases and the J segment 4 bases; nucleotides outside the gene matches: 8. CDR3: CASSPDGLAADTQYF. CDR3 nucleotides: TGTGCCAGCAGTCCCGATGGACTAGCCGCAGATACGCAGTATTTT.

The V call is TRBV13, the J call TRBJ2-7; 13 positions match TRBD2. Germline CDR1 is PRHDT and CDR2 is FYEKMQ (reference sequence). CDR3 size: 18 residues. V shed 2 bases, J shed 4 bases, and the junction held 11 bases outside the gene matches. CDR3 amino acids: CASSLRGAGLAGIYEQYF. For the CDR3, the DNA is TGTGCCAGCAGCTTACGGGGGGCGGGACTAGCGGGAATATACGAGCAGTACTTC.

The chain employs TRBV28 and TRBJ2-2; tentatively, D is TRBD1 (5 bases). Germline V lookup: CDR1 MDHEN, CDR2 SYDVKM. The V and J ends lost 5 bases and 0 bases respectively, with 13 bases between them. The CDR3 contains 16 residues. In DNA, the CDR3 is TGTGCCAGCAGTCCGGACACCTACGCGAACACCGGGGAGCTGTTTTTT. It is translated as CASSPDTYANTGELFF.

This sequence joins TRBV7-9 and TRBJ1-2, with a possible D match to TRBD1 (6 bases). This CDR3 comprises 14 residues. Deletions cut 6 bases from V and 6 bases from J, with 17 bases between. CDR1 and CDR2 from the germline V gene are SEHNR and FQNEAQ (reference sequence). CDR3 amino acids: CASRFDRSGHGYTF. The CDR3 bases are TGTGCCAGCAGATTCGACAGGTCGGGCCATGGCTACACCTTC.

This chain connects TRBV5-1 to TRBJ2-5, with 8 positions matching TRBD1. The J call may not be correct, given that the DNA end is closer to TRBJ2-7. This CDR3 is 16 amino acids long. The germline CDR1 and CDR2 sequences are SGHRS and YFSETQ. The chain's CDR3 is CASSIVGGQVYYEQYF. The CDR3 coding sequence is TGCGCCAGCAGCATTGTTGGGGGACAGGTATACTACGAGCAGTACTTC.

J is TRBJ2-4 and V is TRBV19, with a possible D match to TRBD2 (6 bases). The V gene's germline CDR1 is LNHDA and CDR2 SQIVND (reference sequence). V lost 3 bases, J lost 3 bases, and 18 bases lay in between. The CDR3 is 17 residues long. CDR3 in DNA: TGTGCCAGTAGTATCGCCGGTGGGGGGTTCGACAAAAACATTCAGTACTTC. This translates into CASSIAGGGFDKNIQYF.

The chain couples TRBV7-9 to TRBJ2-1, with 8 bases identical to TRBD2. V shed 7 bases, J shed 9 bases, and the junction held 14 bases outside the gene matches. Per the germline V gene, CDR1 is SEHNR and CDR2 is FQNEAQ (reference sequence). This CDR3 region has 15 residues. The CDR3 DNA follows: TGTGCCAGCACCTTCCTTAGCGGGATATCAAGTGAGCAGTTCTTC. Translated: CASTFLSGISSEQFF.

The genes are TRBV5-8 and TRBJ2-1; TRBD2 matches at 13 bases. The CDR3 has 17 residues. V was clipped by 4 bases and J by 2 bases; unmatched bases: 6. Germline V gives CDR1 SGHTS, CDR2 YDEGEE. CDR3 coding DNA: TGTGCCAGCAGCCCCTGGGGACTAGCGGGGACCTACAATGAGCAGTTCTTC. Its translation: CASSPWGLAGTYNEQFF.

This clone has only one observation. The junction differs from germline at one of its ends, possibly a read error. CDR3: CASSPPGGESTEAFF. The CDR3 DNA reads as TGTGCCAGCTCGCCACCAGGGGGCGAGAGCACTGAAGCTTTCTTT. The chain has TRBV18 and TRBJ1-1, with 8 bases aligning to TRBD1. Germline assignment: CDR1 KGHSH and CDR2 LQKENI. The CDR3 is 15 residues long.

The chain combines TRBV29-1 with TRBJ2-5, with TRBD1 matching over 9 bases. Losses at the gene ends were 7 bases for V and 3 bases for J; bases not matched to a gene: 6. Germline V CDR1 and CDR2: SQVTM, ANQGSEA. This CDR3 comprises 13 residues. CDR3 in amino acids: CSALRQGEETQYF. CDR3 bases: TGCAGCGCCCTTCGACAGGGGGAAGAGACCCAGTACTTC. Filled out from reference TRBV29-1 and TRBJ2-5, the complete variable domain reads SAVISQKPSRDICQRGTSLTIQCQVDSQVTMMFWYRQQPGQSLTLIATANQGSEATYESGFVIDKFPISRPNLTFSTLTVSNMSPEDSSIYLCSALRQGEETQYFGPGTRLLVL.

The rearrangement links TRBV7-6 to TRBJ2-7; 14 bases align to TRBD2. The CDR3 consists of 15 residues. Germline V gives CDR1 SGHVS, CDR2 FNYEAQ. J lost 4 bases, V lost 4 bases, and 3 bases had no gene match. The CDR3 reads CASSSGLAGEYEQYF. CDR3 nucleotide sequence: TGTGCCAGCAGCTCGGGACTAGCGGGAGAATACGAGCAGTACTTC.

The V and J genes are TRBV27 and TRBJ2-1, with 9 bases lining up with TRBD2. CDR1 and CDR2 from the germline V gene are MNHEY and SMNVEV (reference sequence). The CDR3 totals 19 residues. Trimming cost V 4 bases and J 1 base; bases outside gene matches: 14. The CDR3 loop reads CASSSPLRASGKSYNEQFF. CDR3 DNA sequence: TGTGCCAGCAGTTCCCCTCTTCGGGCTAGCGGGAAATCCTACAATGAGCAGTTCTTC.